This is a list of T cell receptor beta chains from one sample in a study of blood T cell repertoires in COVID-19. TCRdb keeps only in-frame clones here, not all; method: immunoSEQ multiplex PCR. Here the sample spans about 140,000 clones, 84% being singletons. The sequencing sample was made of peripheral blood. All receptors come from a woman of 80 years or more in a cohort sampled during active or convalescent COVID-19. CDR3s include the opening cysteine and the closing phenylalanine or tryptophan. The order of the fields is J gene, D gene, V gene, clone size, CDR3 protein, CDR3 DNA. D genes are given only for firm matches. Clone size appears in some rows only: once, few, many, or a class for an expanded clone.

TRBJ1-1	NA	TRBV12-3/TRBV12-4	NA	CASSFGSGTEAFF	TGTGCCAGCAGTTTCGGGTCTGGCACTGAAGCTTTCTTT
TRBJ1-6	NA	TRBV28	NA	CASSRGDKSNSPLHF	TGTGCCAGCAGTCGAGGGGACAAAAGTAATTCACCCCTCCACTTT
TRBJ2-5	NA	TRBV7-3	NA	CASSLGGAKETQYF	TGTGCCAGCAGCTTAGGGGGGGCGAAAGAGACCCAGTACTTC
TRBJ1-2	NA	TRBV18	NA	CASSPSRTDNYGYTF	TGTGCCAGCTCCCCGTCTCGGACAGACAACTATGGCTACACCTTC
TRBJ1-3	NA	TRBV20-1	NA	CSASLGTTIYF	TGCAGTGCTAGTTTAGGGACTACCATATATTTT
TRBJ2-4	NA	TRBV18	NA	CASWGDSQNIQYF	TGTGCCAGCTGGGGGGACAGCCAAAACATTCAGTACTTC
TRBJ2-7	TRBD1	TRBV10-3	NA	CAISEVGQGDEQYF	TGTGCCATCAGTGAGGTGGGACAGGGTGACGAGCAGTACTTC
TRBJ1-3	NA	TRBV9	NA	CASSSTSSGNTIYF	TGTGCCAGCAGTTCCACGAGCTCTGGAAACACCATATATTTT
TRBJ1-2	NA	TRBV7-9	NA	CASSLSGGPRGYTF	TGTGCCAGCAGCCTTTCGGGGGGCCCAAGGGGCTACACCTTC
TRBJ2-3	NA	TRBV7-8	NA	CASSFIRSTDTQYF	TGTGCCAGCAGCTTCATCAGGAGCACAGATACGCAGTATTTT
TRBJ2-5	TRBD1	TRBV15	few	CATSHRDRAQETQYF	TGTGCCACCAGCCACCGGGACAGGGCCCAAGAGACCCAGTACTTC
TRBJ2-7	NA	TRBV5-1	once	CASSLGQIGSYEQYF	TGCGCCAGCAGCTTAGGACAAATCGGGTCCTACGAGCAGTACTTC
TRBJ2-7	NA	TRBV5-1	once	CASSLGADYEQYF	TGCGCCAGCAGCTTGGGGGCAGACTACGAGCAGTACTTC
TRBJ2-1	NA	TRBV28	NA	CASRPRGRVSDEQFF	TGTGCCAGCAGACCTAGGGGGAGGGTTAGCGATGAGCAGTTCTTC
TRBJ2-5	TRBD2	TRBV4-1	few	CASSQDPPGGLSYQETQYF	TGCGCCAGCAGCCAAGACCCTCCGGGGGGTCTCAGTTACCAAGAGACCCAGTACTTC
TRBJ1-6	NA	TRBV18	NA	CASSSSRDYNSPLHF	TGTGCCAGCTCATCGTCCCGGGACTATAATTCACCCCTCCACTTT
TRBJ2-3	NA	TRBV2	NA	CASSLSGTDTQYF	TGTGCCAGCAGCCTAAGTGGCACAGATACGCAGTATTTT
TRBJ2-7	NA	TRBV10-3	NA	CAISDRPGYEQYF	TGTGCCATCAGTGACCGCCCGGGTTACGAGCAGTACTTC
TRBJ1-2	NA	TRBV5-1	NA	CASSTDGNYGYTF	TGCGCCAGCAGCACAGACGGAAACTATGGCTACACCTTC
TRBJ2-1	NA	TRBV18	NA	CASSPAGQKNYNEQFF	TGTGCCAGCTCACCCGCGGGACAGAAAAACTACAATGAGCAGTTCTTC
TRBJ2-1	TRBD1	TRBV5-1	NA	CASSLRGQGSYNEQFF	TGCGCCAGCAGCTTGAGGGGACAGGGCTCCTACAATGAGCAGTTCTTC
TRBJ2-5	NA	TRBV5-8	NA	CASSLGRGSQETQYF	TGTGCCAGCAGCTTGGGCAGGGGTAGCCAAGAGACCCAGTACTTC
TRBJ1-4	NA	TRBV30	NA	CAWSYGATNEKLFF	TGTGCCTGGAGTTATGGAGCAACTAATGAAAAACTGTTTTTT
TRBJ1-1	TRBD1	TRBV7-9	NA	CASTQDRDTEAFF	TGTGCCAGCACCCAGGACAGGGACACTGAAGCTTTCTTT
TRBJ2-3	TRBD2	TRBV28	NA	CASRTTSGGTDTQYF	TGTGCCAGCAGGACGACTAGCGGGGGCACAGATACGCAGTATTTT
TRBJ1-2	NA	TRBV5-6	NA	CASSSTETIFYGYTF	TGTGCCAGCAGCTCGACGGAAACTATTTTCTATGGCTACACCTTC
TRBJ2-2	TRBD1	TRBV19	NA	CASSRQGWNTGELFF	TGTGCCAGTAGTAGACAGGGCTGGAACACCGGGGAGCTGTTTTTT
TRBJ1-4	NA	TRBV27	NA	CASSLYWTGVLEKLFF	TGTGCCAGCAGTCTCTATTGGACTGGAGTGCTAGAAAAACTGTTTTTT
TRBJ2-1	NA	TRBV5-1	NA	CASSSPQITQSNEQFF	TGCGCCAGCAGCTCCCCACAGATAACACAATCCAATGAGCAGTTCTTC
TRBJ2-3	NA	TRBV29-1	NA	CSAWTATDTQYF	TGCAGCGCCTGGACAGCAACAGATACGCAGTATTTT
TRBJ1-1	NA	TRBV18	NA	CASSQTGLTEAFF	TGTGCCAGCTCACAAACAGGGTTGACTGAAGCTTTCTTT
TRBJ1-6	TRBD1	TRBV9	NA	CASSPRQGYNSPLHF	TGTGCCAGCAGCCCCCGACAGGGTTATAATTCACCCCTCCACTTT
TRBJ1-5	NA	TRBV21-1	NA	CASSKGTVIQPQHF	TGTGCCAGCAGCAAGGGGACAGTTATTCAGCCCCAGCATTTT
TRBJ2-2	NA	TRBV30	NA	CAWSALANTGELFF	TGTGCCTGGAGTGCTCTCGCGAACACCGGGGAGCTGTTTTTT
TRBJ1-2	NA	TRBV12-3/TRBV12-4	NA	CASSLRGLEGYTF	TGTGCCAGCAGTTTACGGGGTTTGGAGGGCTACACCTTC
TRBJ2-7	TRBD2	TRBV15	NA	CATSRNRGDEQYF	TGTGCCACCAGCAGGAATCGGGGGGACGAGCAGTACTTC
TRBJ1-2	NA	TRBV28	NA	CASSPYWTESGYTF	TGTGCCAGCAGCCCATATTGGACAGAGTCTGGCTACACCTTC
TRBJ2-2	TRBD2	TRBV5-4	once	CASSPYGGAETGELFF	TGTGCCAGCAGCCCATACGGGGGGGCGGAGACCGGGGAGCTGTTTTTT
TRBJ2-3	NA	TRBV30	once	CAWSVSAAITDTQYF	TGTGCCTGGAGTGTTTCAGCGGCAATCACAGATACGCAGTATTTT
TRBJ1-2	NA	TRBV19	NA	CATRQKFYGYTF	TGTGCCACTCGCCAGAAGTTCTATGGCTACACCTTC
TRBJ2-2	NA	TRBV7-9	NA	CASSPSTASGGELFF	TGTGCCAGCAGCCCAAGTACGGCCTCGGGCGGGGAGCTGTTTTTT
TRBJ2-2	TRBD1	TRBV5-8	NA	CASRQTGTANTGELFF	TGTGCCAGCAGACAGACCGGGACAGCGAACACCGGGGAGCTGTTTTTT
TRBJ1-2	TRBD1	TRBV4-2	few	CASSQLGQGNYGYTF	TGTGCCAGCAGCCAACTGGGACAGGGGAACTATGGCTACACCTTC
TRBJ2-4	NA	TRBV19	NA	CASSLGAGFKNIQYF	TGTGCCAGTAGTCTCGGGGCGGGATTCAAAAACATTCAGTACTTC
TRBJ2-5	NA	TRBV27	NA	CASSTTRVETQYF	TGTGCCAGCAGTACGACTAGAGTAGAGACCCAGTACTTC
TRBJ1-1	TRBD1	TRBV7-8	NA	CASSWGQGGTEAFF	TGTGCCAGCAGCTGGGGACAGGGTGGGACTGAAGCTTTCTTT
TRBJ2-2	NA	TRBV28	NA	CASSSGSPGELFF	TGTGCCAGCAGTTCGGGGTCTCCCGGGGAGCTGTTTTTT
TRBJ1-2	NA	TRBV3-1/TRBV3-2	NA	CASSQVGLGYGYTF	TGTGCCAGCAGCCAAGTGGGACTTGGTTATGGCTACACCTTC
TRBJ1-5	NA	TRBV18	NA	CASSPPGRLENQPQHF	TGTGCCAGCTCACCGCCTGGGAGATTGGAAAATCAGCCCCAGCATTTT
TRBJ2-5	NA	TRBV19	NA	CASSRTKQETQYF	TGTGCCAGTAGCAGGACAAAGCAAGAGACCCAGTACTTC
TRBJ1-2	NA	TRBV5-6	NA	CASSFAGLYGYTF	TGTGCCAGCAGCTTTGCAGGGCTCTATGGCTACACCTTC
TRBJ2-1	NA	TRBV27	NA	CASSFHGQRYNEQFF	TGTGCCAGCAGTTTTCATGGACAGAGATACAATGAGCAGTTCTTC